Listed here are 22 T cell receptor beta chains from one sample, sequenced in a study of cytomegalovirus exposure and HLA in healthy donors. With 60 Vbeta and 13 Jbeta primers, the PCR was carried out. Profiling relied on immunoSEQ multiplex PCR, and the TCRdb table lists in-frame clones only, not all of them. The sample holds some 170,000 clones; 81% are singletons and the top ten take under 15%. Sequencing was carried out using PBMCs. These receptors came from a woman aged 45-65 years in good health and CMV-seronegative.

V gene TRBV19 combines with J gene TRBJ1-1, with D possibly matching TRBD1 (6 bases). The germline gives CDR1 LNHDA, CDR2 SQIVND (reference sequence). CDR3 length: 15 residues. Trimming stripped 6 bases from V and 5 bases from J, with 19 bases between. CDR3 residues: CASSLGGAIKTEAFF. The DNA of the CDR3 is TGTGCCAGTAGCCTCGGGGGGGCGATTAAGACTGAAGCTTTCTTT.

The chain recombines TRBV28 with TRBJ2-7; no reliable D call. Trimming took off 7 bases at V and 3 bases at J, with 16 bases between the two ends. The germline V gene has CDR1 MDHEN and CDR2 SYDVKM. The CDR3 length is 14 residues. CDR3 region: CASTRGATGYEQYF. DNA of the CDR3: TGTGCCAGCACCAGAGGAGCGACCGGCTACGAGCAGTACTTC.

Only a few counts were recorded for this clone. The rearrangement uses TRBV7-6 and TRBJ1-5; D remains ambiguous. Trimming stripped 5 bases from V and 3 bases from J, with 11 bases between. The CDR3 consists of 14 residues. The germline CDR1 and CDR2 sequences are SGHVS and FNYEAQ. CDR3 loop: CASSPDGNNQPQHF. The DNA for the CDR3 is TGTGCCAGCAGCCCGGACGGGAACAATCAGCCCCAGCATTTT.

The chain uses TRBV29-1 and TRBJ2-7, with D maybe TRBD1 (6 bases). CDR1 and CDR2 (germline): SQVTM, ANQGSEA. This CDR3 spans 14 amino acids. The V and J ends lost 6 bases and 0 bases respectively, with 15 bases between them. The chain's CDR3 is CSVARNRDSYEQYF. CDR3 sequence (DNA): TGCAGCGTAGCCAGAAACAGGGACTCCTACGAGCAGTACTTC.

The chain combines TRBV6-6 with TRBJ1-1, with D possibly matching TRBD1 (5 bases). There are 13 residues in the CDR3. Germline CDR1 reads MNHNY; CDR2 reads SVGAGI (reference sequence). V was clipped by 6 bases and J by 7 bases, with 15 bases between them. The CDR3 loop is CASRLKTAFEAFF. As DNA, the CDR3 is TGTGCCAGCAGATTAAAGACAGCTTTTGAAGCTTTCTTT.

The CDR3 reads CASSLLAGFGEKLFF. The CDR3 nucleotides read TGTGCCAGCAGCCTCCTTGCAGGGTTCGGCGAAAAACTGTTTTTT. The rearrangement uses TRBV6-1 and TRBJ1-4, with D maybe TRBD1 (5 bases). Germline V lookup: CDR1 MNHNS, CDR2 SASEGT. The V end lost 6 bases, the J end lost 8 bases, and 19 bases lay between the germline ends. The CDR3 contains 15 residues.

The rearrangement uses TRBV4-2 and TRBJ2-5; TRBD2 aligns across 11 bases. Germline V gives CDR1 LGHNA, CDR2 YNFKEQ. V trimming: 1 base; J trimming: 3 bases; junction bases outside the gene matches: 4. This CDR3 has 16 residues. The CDR3 reads CASSQGLAGGEETQYF. CDR3 nucleotide sequence: TGTGCCAGCAGCCAAGGGCTAGCGGGAGGTGAAGAGACCCAGTACTTC.

The chain is built from TRBV5-4 and TRBJ2-1, with 7 bases aligning to TRBD1. CDR3 length: 16 residues. From germline, CDR1 is SGHNT and CDR2 YYREEE (reference sequence). V lost 5 bases, J lost 10 bases, and 18 bases stayed unmatched. CDR3 nucleotides: TGTGCCAGCAGATCAGGATCGGACAGGTCCGTTAAGGAGCAGTTCTTC. Amino acids: CASRSGSDRSVKEQFF.

The sample holds a few counts of this clone. The chain combines TRBV9 with TRBJ2-2; a possible D gene is TRBD2 (6 bases). Trimming shortened V by 0 bases and J by 7 bases, and 16 bases separated the two germline ends. The CDR3 is 16 amino acids. Looked up from germline, CDR1 is SGDLS and CDR2 is YYNGEE. CDR3 DNA: TGTGCCAGCAGCGTAGAGGGACTCGGACCGGGCGGGGAGCTGTTTTTT. Translated, it gives CASSVEGLGPGGELFF.

The chain is built from TRBV4-1 and TRBJ2-3; 7 nucleotides agree with TRBD2. V gave up 3 bases and J gave up 0 bases; unmatched junction bases: 9. Germline V CDR1 and CDR2: MGHRA, YSYEKL. The CDR3 sequence is 17 residues long. The CDR3 DNA reads as TGCGCCAGCAGCCAGGTGGAGGGCGGGAGAAGCACAGATACGCAGTATTTT. This translates into CASSQVEGGRSTDTQYF.

This clone was counted a few times. The V gene is TRBV10-2, the J gene TRBJ1-5, with D perhaps matching TRBD1 (5 bases). The CDR3 runs to 14 residues. Trimming removed 1 base at V and 5 bases at J, with 9 bases between. The germline V gene has CDR1 WSHSY and CDR2 SAAADI. The chain's CDR3 is CASSEWGGDQPQHF. The DNA for the CDR3 is TGCGCCAGCAGTGAGTGGGGGGGGGATCAGCCCCAGCATTTT.

On this clone: This specimen includes other DNA sequences encoding the same CDR3. This sequence joins TRBV28 and TRBJ2-7, with 8 positions matching TRBD2. This CDR3 spans 13 amino acids. The J segment lost 7 bases and the V segment lost 4 bases, leaving 6 bases of the junction unmatched. Germline CDR1 reads MDHEN; CDR2 reads SYDVKM. This CDR3 reads CASSSPGGHEQYF. CDR3 sequence (DNA): TGTGCCAGCAGTTCCCCGGGGGGGCATGAGCAGTACTTC. The full variable domain, in which reference TRBV28 and TRBJ2-7 provide the parts outside the CDR3, is DVKVTQSSRYLVKRTGEKVFLECVQDMDHENMFWYRQDPGLGLRLIYFSYDVKMKEKGDIPEGYSVSREKKERFSLILESASTNQTSMYLCASSSPGGHEQYFGPGTRLTVT.

This clone was picked up a small number of times. This chain links TRBV5-1 with TRBJ2-3, with D perhaps matching TRBD1 (5 bases). The ends were cut back, 7 bases at V and 2 bases at J, with 17 bases in the middle. Germline CDR1 reads SGHRS; CDR2 reads YFSETQ. The CDR3 runs 15 residues. CDR3 nucleotides: TGCGCCAGCCGACCGGACACCTATTACACAGATACGCAGTATTTT. Translation: CASRPDTYYTDTQYF. Full variable domain (rest looked up from reference TRBV5-1 and TRBJ2-3): KAGVTQTPRYLIKTRGQQVTLSCSPISGHRSVSWYQQTPGQGLQFLFEYFSETQRNKGNFPGRFSGRQFSNSRSEMNVSTLELGDSALYLCASRPDTYYTDTQYFGPGTRLTVL.

Comments on this clone: Other DNA sequences within the sample encode an identical CDR3. The V call is TRBV19, the J call TRBJ1-1; 8 bases map to TRBD1. V was clipped by 3 bases and J by 11 bases; unmatched bases: 5. The CDR3 contains 12 residues. Germline assignment: CDR1 LNHDA and CDR2 SQIVND (reference sequence). CDR3 coding DNA: TGTGCCAGTAGTATCGACAGGGGCGAGGCTTTCTTT. Amino acids: CASSIDRGEAFF.

A note on this clone: Sequence at one end of the junction differs from germline and may be a read error. This chain connects TRBV5-1 to TRBJ1-2; 9 bases fit TRBD1. The CDR3 has 16 amino acids. CDR1 is SGHRS and CDR2 is YFSETQ in the germline V gene. The CDR3 sequence is CASSLVDRGTALRYTF. CDR3 in DNA: TGTGCCAGCAGCTTGGTCGACAGGGGGACCGCCTTGCGCTACACCTTC.

The chain recombines TRBV7-2 with TRBJ2-4, with 9 nucleotides matching TRBD1. The CDR3 is made up of 17 amino acids. The J segment lost 1 base and the V segment lost 5 bases, leaving 9 bases of the junction unmatched. Germline-derived CDR1 and CDR2 are SGHTA and FQGNSA. CDR3 region: CASSPLTGGDAKNIQYF. Written as DNA, the CDR3 is TGTGCCAGCAGCCCACTCACAGGGGGCGATGCCAAAAACATTCAGTACTTC.

This clone was recorded only once. The V gene is TRBV13, the J gene TRBJ1-2, with TRBD1 identical over 7 bases. The CDR3 extends over 15 amino acids. The germline CDR1 and CDR2 sequences are PRHDT and FYEKMQ (reference sequence). Unmatched junction bases numbered 6, after V lost 5 bases and J lost 0 bases. The CDR3 spells CASSPTGAPNYGYTF. The CDR3 DNA sequence: TGTGCCAGCAGCCCAACAGGGGCCCCTAACTATGGCTACACCTTC.

This sequence joins TRBV5-1 and TRBJ2-7, with TRBD2 matching over 10 bases. The CDR3 is 15 amino acids. Germline V gene data show CDR1 as SGHRS and CDR2 as YFSETQ. Trimming removed 4 bases from V and 4 bases from J; junction bases left unmatched: 8. CDR3 protein: CASSLSSGSVYEQYF. The CDR3 DNA follows: TGCGCCAGCAGCCTCTCTAGCGGGAGTGTTTACGAGCAGTACTTC.

The rearrangement links TRBV7-9 to TRBJ1-1, with D unresolved. The V gene lost 6 bases and the J gene lost 3 bases, with 8 bases spanning the gap. CDR3 length: 12 residues. Germline values: CDR1 SEHNR, CDR2 FQNEAQ (reference sequence). CDR3 sequence: CASSYRDTEAFF. CDR3 nucleotides: TGTGCCAGCAGTTACCGGGACACTGAAGCTTTCTTT.

The chain links TRBV6-5 to TRBJ1-2; D may be TRBD1 (5 bases). The CDR3 loop spans 13 amino acids. Deletions cut 9 bases from V and 3 bases from J, with 14 bases between. Germline CDR1 reads MNHEY; CDR2 reads SVGAGI. The CDR3 region is CASGRGNDYGYTF. The CDR3 nucleotides are TGTGCCAGTGGGAGGGGAAATGACTATGGCTACACCTTC.

The chain has TRBV28 and TRBJ2-6, with a possible D match to TRBD1 (6 bases). Trimming shortened V by 9 bases and J by 4 bases, and 13 bases separated the two germline ends. The CDR3 covers 14 residues. CDR1 is MDHEN, CDR2 SYDVKM, per germline. Here the CDR3 DNA reads TGTGCCAGTTTACAGGGCGCGGGGGCCAACGTCCTGACTTTC. Its protein is CASLQGAGANVLTF.

The chain combines TRBV19 with TRBJ2-5, with a possible D match to TRBD1 (5 bases). TRBJ2-7 matches the DNA end more closely, so the J call is doubtful. The germline gives CDR1 LNHDA, CDR2 SQIVND (reference sequence). This CDR3 comprises 15 residues. CDR3 region: CASSIASSGNYEQYF. The CDR3 bases are TGTGCCAGTAGTATAGCGTCTTCAGGGAACTACGAGCAGTACTTC.